The 26 T cell receptor beta chains given below trace back to one sample, sequenced in a study of T cells expressing NK-cell markers. TCRdb reprocessed the 5' RACE reads and keeps a single row for each CDR3 protein, giving no DNA. This table lists under 600,000 distinct CDR3 sequences. The source material was blood T cells: a sorted CD56 or NKG2C T cell subset, CD4+ or CD8+ T cells, or bulk PBMC T cells (not recorded which). Receptor source: a woman in her forties or fifties in good health.

The V and J genes are TRBV6-1 and TRBJ1-1; TCRdb selects TRBD1, and the lack of DNA leaves this call unchecked. The CDR3 has 15 amino acids. CDR1 is MNHNS and CDR2 is SASEGT in the germline V gene. CDR3 loop: CASTLRTGTRTEAFF.

V is TRBV18 and J is TRBJ2-7. Germline CDR1 and CDR2: KGHSH and LQKENI. This CDR3 is 15 amino acids long. The CDR3 sequence is CASSPRRSASYEQYF.

The V call is TRBV6-5, the J call TRBJ2-2; TCRdb gives TRBD2 as the D gene, but with no DNA this cannot be confirmed. The length of the CDR3 is 16 residues. The germline gives CDR1 MNHEY, CDR2 SVGAGI. CDR3 loop: CASRPLRVVQTGELFF.

The chain couples TRBV4-2 to TRBJ2-7. Germline CDR1 reads LGHNA; CDR2 reads YNFKEQ. The CDR3 consists of 15 residues. CDR3 sequence reads: CASSQDSGISYEQYF.

V and J are TRBV4-2 and TRBJ1-2; the D call from TCRdb, TRBD1, cannot be confirmed without DNA. CDR1 is LGHNA and CDR2 is YNFKEQ in the germline V gene. The CDR3 has 16 amino acids. CDR3 residues: CASSQESGQGGGGYTF.

The J gene is TRBJ2-1, the V gene TRBV7-8; TCRdb gives TRBD1 as the D gene, but with no DNA this cannot be confirmed. This CDR3 spans 14 amino acids. CDR1 SGHVS and CDR2 FQNEAQ come from the germline V gene. The CDR3 spells CASSSSTGINEQFF.

The CDR3 region is CASSQALNQPQHF. The chain combines TRBV14 with TRBJ1-5. The CDR3 consists of 13 residues. Looked up from germline, CDR1 is SGHDN and CDR2 is FVKESK.

Here the CDR3 reads CASSLYEGGGGETQYF. The rearrangement uses TRBV7-8 and TRBJ2-5; TCRdb lists TRBD2, though no DNA is available to test this call. This CDR3 is 16 amino acids long. Germline loops: CDR1 SGHVS, CDR2 FQNEAQ.

The chain couples TRBV4-1 to TRBJ1-2; TCRdb picks TRBD1, but there is no DNA to check that call. CDR3 length: 15 residues. Per the germline V gene, CDR1 is MGHRA and CDR2 is YSYEKL. The chain's CDR3 is CASSPELTGNYGYTF.

This chain uses TRBV10-1 with TRBJ2-7. Germline V gene sequence: CDR1 WNHNN, CDR2 SYGVQD (reference sequence). There are 14 residues in the CDR3. CDR3: CASSESGQLYEQYF.

The chain uses TRBV10-3 and TRBJ2-3; there is no DNA to check the TCRdb D call of TRBD1. This CDR3 contains 14 residues. Germline lookup yields CDR1 ENHRY and CDR2 SYGVKD. This chain's CDR3 is CAISVGGTADTQYF.

This chain links TRBV12-3 or TRBV12-4 with TRBJ1-5; the TCRdb D gene call, TRBD1, has no DNA to confirm it. The CDR3 extends over 15 amino acids. CDR3 sequence reads: CASSSTGIGSQPQHF.

The CDR3 loop is CASSWGWDRAQETQYF. J is TRBJ2-5 and V is TRBV12-3 or TRBV12-4; TCRdb outputs TRBD1, but without DNA this stays unchecked. CDR3 length: 16 residues.

The V and J genes are TRBV6-5 and TRBJ2-2; there is no DNA to check the TCRdb D call of TRBD2. This CDR3 is built from 16 residues. Germline assignment: CDR1 MNHEY and CDR2 SVGAGI. The CDR3 here is CASRGGLAVNTGELFF.

CDR3: CASRGGYPAGYTF. The chain joins TRBV12-3 or TRBV12-4 to TRBJ1-2; the D call of TRBD1 rests on TCRdb alone, since no DNA is present to check it. The CDR3 covers 13 residues.

V gene TRBV3-1 combines with J gene TRBJ2-2; TCRdb's D call of TRBD1 is untestable without DNA. The CDR3 runs to 16 residues. Per germline, CDR1 LGHDT and CDR2 YNNKEL (reference sequence). The CDR3 here is CASSPENTGGTGELFF.

V gene TRBV14 combines with J gene TRBJ1-1. CDR1 and CDR2 from the germline V gene are SGHDN and FVKESK. This CDR3 spans 15 amino acids. CDR3 sequence reads: CASSQENSWGTEAFF.

The chain uses TRBV29-1 and TRBJ2-5; TCRdb's assignment of TRBD2 cannot be checked, as there is no DNA. This CDR3 contains 15 residues. Germline assignment: CDR1 SQVTM and CDR2 ANQGSEA. This CDR3 is CSVGGGLGTGETQYF.

This chain connects TRBV4-1 to TRBJ2-2; TCRdb's D call of TRBD2 is untestable without DNA. The CDR3 covers 15 residues. CDR1 MGHRA and CDR2 YSYEKL come from the germline V gene. CDR3 sequence reads: CASSPIVQLTGELFF.

The J gene is TRBJ2-2, the V gene TRBV29-1. CDR3 length: 13 amino acids. CDR1 and CDR2 from the germline V gene are SQVTM and ANQGSEA. The CDR3 loop reads CSVDASSTGELFF.

This chain uses TRBV5-1 with TRBJ2-2. The germline gives CDR1 SGHRS, CDR2 YFSETQ. The CDR3 spans 15 residues. The CDR3 reads CASSLVWAKDGELFF.

This sequence joins TRBV7-2 and TRBJ2-2; TCRdb's D call, TRBD1, is unchecked because there is no DNA. The CDR3 covers 15 residues. Germline V gene lookup returns CDR1 SGHTA and CDR2 FQGNSA. CDR3: CASSTGTTHAGELFF.

V is TRBV4-2 and J is TRBJ2-1. CDR1 and CDR2 from the germline V gene are LGHNA and YNFKEQ. The CDR3 consists of 15 residues. The CDR3 sequence: CASSQSEGSYNEQFF.

The V and J genes are TRBV10-2 and TRBJ2-1. CDR1 WSHSY and CDR2 SAAADI come from the germline V gene. The CDR3 is 15 residues long. CDR3 loop: CASSDSPYRNNEQFF.

The gene calls are TRBV7-8 and TRBJ2-2. Germline values: CDR1 SGHVS, CDR2 FQNEAQ. CDR3 length: 15 amino acids. CDR3 sequence reads: CASSLAKPNTGELFF.

The chain is built from TRBV4-2 and TRBJ2-3; TCRdb lists TRBD2, though no DNA is available to test this call. The CDR3 is made up of 19 amino acids. Per germline, CDR1 LGHNA and CDR2 YNFKEQ. CDR3 loop: CASSLSGTSGSHSTDTQYF.